One and the same sample provided the 8 T cell receptor beta chains below, sequenced in a study of blood T cell repertoires in COVID-19. Produced via immunoSEQ multiplex PCR; TCRdb's table is partial and in-frame only. This sample has about 68,000 clones, with roughly 88% found just once. Material for sequencing was peripheral blood. The receptor source for this set is a man between 50 and 59 years old with COVID-19, enrolled during active disease.

In the case of this clone: The final CDR3 position lacks the conserved phenylalanine or tryptophan, pointing to a likely read error. It is unclear where the CDR3 begins or ends on the DNA, so no DNA is shown, and the CDR3 is as TCRdb lists it. V and J are TRBV5-8 and TRBJ2-3; TRBD1, the D gene given by the table, was not confirmed from the DNA. The germline gives CDR1 SGHTS, CDR2 YDEGEE. The CDR3 is 10 residues long, ends included. CDR3: CASSLWAQGP.

V is TRBV5-4 and J is TRBJ1-2, with TRBD1 matching 8 bases. Germline V gene lookup returns CDR1 SGHNT and CDR2 YYREEE (reference sequence). V gave up 3 bases and J gave up 3 bases; unmatched junction bases: 1. There are 13 residues in the CDR3. CDR3 nucleotide sequence: TGTGCCAGCAGCTGGGGACAGGACTATGGCTACACCTTC. Amino acid sequence: CASSWGQDYGYTF.

The chain is built from TRBV5-6 and TRBJ2-7; the match to TRBD1 covers 8 bases. The CDR3 length is 14 residues. Germline V gene sequence: CDR1 SGHDT, CDR2 YYEEEE. J gave up 2 bases and V 0 bases, and 1 base lay outside the gene matches. CDR3 bases: TGTGCCAGCAGCTTGGCGGGACAGGCCTACGAGCAGTACTTC. Its protein product is CASSLAGQAYEQYF.

Here the CDR3 reads CASRQPGQGIGNYGYTF. CDR3 DNA: TGCGCCAGCAGACAACCGGGACAGGGGATAGGTAACTATGGCTACACCTTC. The chain couples TRBV4-1 to TRBJ1-2, with 10 nucleotides matching TRBD1. After removal of 6 bases from V and 1 base from J, the junction contained 11 bases not matched to a gene. The CDR3 has 17 residues. Germline V gene lookup returns CDR1 MGHRA and CDR2 YSYEKL.

The rearrangement joins TRBV24-1 to TRBJ2-5; TRBD2 matches 10 bases. The CDR3 consists of 15 residues. Looked up from germline, CDR1 is KGHDR and CDR2 is SFDVKD. Losses at the gene ends were 4 bases for V and 5 bases for J; bases not matched to a gene: 6. The CDR3 is CATSEPSGSGETQYF. The CDR3 nucleotides are TGTGCCACCAGTGAGCCTAGCGGGAGCGGGGAGACCCAGTACTTC.

This chain joins TRBV30 and TRBJ1-1; D gene unclear. The CDR3 spans 14 residues. CDR1 and CDR2 from the germline V gene are GTSNPN and SVGIG (reference sequence). Trimming cost V 3 bases and J 1 base, with 12 bases left between them. CDR3 bases: TGTGCCTGGAGCAGAGGACTCAAGAACACTGAAGCTTTCTTT. This sequence encodes CAWSRGLKNTEAFF.

The chain is built from TRBV9 and TRBJ1-3; tentatively, D is TRBD1 (6 bases). Germline V lookup: CDR1 SGDLS, CDR2 YYNGEE. This CDR3 has 16 residues. V lost 0 bases, J lost 2 bases, and 12 bases lay in between. The CDR3 DNA reads TGTGCCAGCAGCGTAGGGAGGGGGGGAGCTGGAAACACCATATATTTT. It is translated as CASSVGRGGAGNTIYF. The full variable domain, with the rest looked up from reference TRBV9 and TRBJ1-3, is DSGVTQTPKHLITATGQRVTLRCSPRSGDLSVYWYQQSLDQGLQFLIQYYNGEERAKGNILERFSAQQFPDLHSELNLSSLELGDSALYFCASSVGRGGAGNTIYFGEGSWLTVV.

The chain couples TRBV28 to TRBJ1-5; 8 bases map to TRBD1. CDR1 and CDR2 (germline): MDHEN, SYDVKM. The CDR3 runs to 17 residues. V lost 5 bases and J lost 0; bases outside the gene matches: 9. CDR3 nucleotide sequence: TGTGCCAGCAGTCGGACAGGGCTTCTCCATAGCAATCAGCCCCAGCATTTT. This sequence encodes CASSRTGLLHSNQPQHF.